This entry describes one T cell receptor (beta chain). Its antigen remains unidentified. These data originate in a study of T cells in Graves' hyperthyroidism and ophthalmopathy. About the research overall: Pretreatment peripheral blood was obtained at initial diagnosis. The study's findings and limits: Within blood appeared most thyroid clonotypes that had expanded above 0.001. Ophthalmopathy was model-predicted a median about 7.1 months pre-onset.

TCR beta CDR3 regions were amplified from RNA. The HTBI primer set was used in a first-round RT-PCR of the TCR CDR3. TCRdb fed the multiplex PCR reads into MiXCR, producing one record per CDR3 protein. The sample includes around 530,000 distinct CDR3 sequences, 15% to 20% of them seen just once. With 7 bases clipped from V and 3 bases from J, the junction kept 8 bases outside the gene matches. Germline CDR1 reads MNHEY; CDR2 reads SVGEGT. This CDR3 is built from 15 residues. The study excluded patients with uncontrolled infection, other autoimmune disease, pregnancy or lactation. This receptor was taken from a woman aged 18-35 years with Graves' ophthalmopathy. The rearrangement links TRBV6-2 or TRBV6-3 to TRBJ2-2; 7 bases are a match to TRBD2. The material sequenced was blood. The CDR3 DNA reads TGTGCCAGCAAGTCAGGCCGGGGGGACACCGGGGAGCTGTTTTTT. Translation gives CASKSGRGDTGELFF.